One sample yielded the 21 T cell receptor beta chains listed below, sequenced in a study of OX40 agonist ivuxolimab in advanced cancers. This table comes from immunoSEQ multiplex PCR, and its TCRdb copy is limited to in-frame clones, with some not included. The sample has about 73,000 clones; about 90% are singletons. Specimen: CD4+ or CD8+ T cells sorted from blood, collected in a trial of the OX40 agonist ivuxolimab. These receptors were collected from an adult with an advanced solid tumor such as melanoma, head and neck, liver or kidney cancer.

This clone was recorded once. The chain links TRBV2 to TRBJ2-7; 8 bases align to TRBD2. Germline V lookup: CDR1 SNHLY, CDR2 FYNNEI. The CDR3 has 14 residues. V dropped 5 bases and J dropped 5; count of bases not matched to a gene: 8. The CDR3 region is CASSMTGGPDEQYF. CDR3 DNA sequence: TGTGCCAGCAGTATGACGGGAGGGCCCGACGAGCAGTACTTC. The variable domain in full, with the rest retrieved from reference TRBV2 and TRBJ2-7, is EPEVTQTPSHQVTQMGQEVILRCVPISNHLYFYWYRQILGQKVEFLVSFYNNEISEKSEIFDDQFSVERPDGSNFTLKIRSTKLEDSAMYFCASSMTGGPDEQYFGPGTRLTVT.

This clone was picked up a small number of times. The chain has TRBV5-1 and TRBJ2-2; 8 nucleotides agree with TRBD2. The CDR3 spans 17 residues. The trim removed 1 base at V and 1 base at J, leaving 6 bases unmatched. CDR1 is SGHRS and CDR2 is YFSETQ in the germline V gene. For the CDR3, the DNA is TGCGCCAGCAGCTTGTTAACTAGCGGAATGAACACCGGGGAGCTGTTTTTT. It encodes CASSLLTSGMNTGELFF.

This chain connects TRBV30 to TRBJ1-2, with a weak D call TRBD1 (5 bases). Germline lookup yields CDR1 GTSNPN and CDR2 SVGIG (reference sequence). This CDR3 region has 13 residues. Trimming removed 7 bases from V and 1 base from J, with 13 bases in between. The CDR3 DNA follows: TGTGCCTCCGACGGAGGGGATAACTATGGCTACACCTTC. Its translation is CASDGGDNYGYTF. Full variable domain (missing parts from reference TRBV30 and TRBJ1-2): SQTIHQWPATLVQPVGSPLSLECTVEGTSNPNLYWYRQAAGRGLQLLFYSVGIGQISSEVPQNLSASRPQDRQFILSSKKLLLSDSGFYLCASDGGDNYGYTFGSGTRLTVV.

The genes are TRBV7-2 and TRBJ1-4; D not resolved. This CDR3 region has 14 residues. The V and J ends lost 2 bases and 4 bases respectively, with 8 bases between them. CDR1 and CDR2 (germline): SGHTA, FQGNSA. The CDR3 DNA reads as TGTGCCAGCAGCTTATTGGGCAGTAATGAAAAACTGTTTTTT. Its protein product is CASSLLGSNEKLFF.

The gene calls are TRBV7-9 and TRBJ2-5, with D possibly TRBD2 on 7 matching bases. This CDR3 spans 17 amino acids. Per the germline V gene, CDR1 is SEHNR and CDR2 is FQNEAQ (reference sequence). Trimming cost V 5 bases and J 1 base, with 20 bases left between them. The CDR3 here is CASSQRGGSFTQETQYF. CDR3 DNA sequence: TGTGCCAGCAGCCAAAGGGGGGGAAGCTTTACCCAAGAGACCCAGTACTTC.

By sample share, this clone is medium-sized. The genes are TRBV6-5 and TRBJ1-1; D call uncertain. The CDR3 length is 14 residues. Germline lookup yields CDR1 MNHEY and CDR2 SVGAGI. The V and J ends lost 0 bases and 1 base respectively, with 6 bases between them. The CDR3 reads CASSYSPKNTEAFF. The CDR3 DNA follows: TGTGCCAGCAGTTACTCCCCGAAGAACACTGAAGCTTTCTTT.

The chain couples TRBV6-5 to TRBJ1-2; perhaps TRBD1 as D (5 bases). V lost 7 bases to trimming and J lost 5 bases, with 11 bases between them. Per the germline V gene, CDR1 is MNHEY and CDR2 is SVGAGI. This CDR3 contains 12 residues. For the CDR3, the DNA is TGTGCCAGCACTCCCGGGGGGTATGGCTACACCTTC. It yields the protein CASTPGGYGYTF.

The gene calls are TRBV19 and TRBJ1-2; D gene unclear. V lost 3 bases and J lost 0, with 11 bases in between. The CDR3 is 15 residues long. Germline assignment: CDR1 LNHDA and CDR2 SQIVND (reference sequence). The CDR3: CASSIWTPTNYGYTF. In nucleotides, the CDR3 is TGTGCCAGTAGTATCTGGACCCCTACTAACTATGGCTACACCTTC.

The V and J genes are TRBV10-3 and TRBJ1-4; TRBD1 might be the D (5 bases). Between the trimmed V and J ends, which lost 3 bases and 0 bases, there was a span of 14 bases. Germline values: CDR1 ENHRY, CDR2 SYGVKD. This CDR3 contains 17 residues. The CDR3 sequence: CAISESNRGATNEKLFF. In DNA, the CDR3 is TGTGCCATCAGTGAATCCAATAGGGGCGCAACTAATGAAAAACTGTTTTTT.

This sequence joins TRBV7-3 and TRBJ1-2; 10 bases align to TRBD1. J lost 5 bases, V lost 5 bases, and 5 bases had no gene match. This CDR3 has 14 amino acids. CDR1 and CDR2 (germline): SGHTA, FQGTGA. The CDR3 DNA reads TGTGCCAGCAGCCCGGACAGGGGGAATTATGGCTACACCTTC. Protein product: CASSPDRGNYGYTF.

For the CDR3, the DNA is TGTGCCAGCAGCCAAGGGGGCACCGGGGAGCTGTTTTTT. This encodes CASSQGGTGELFF. The chain combines TRBV28 with TRBJ2-2, with D possibly TRBD1 on 6 matching bases. Germline lookup yields CDR1 MDHEN and CDR2 SYDVKM. V shed 6 bases and J shed 4 bases, with 9 bases lying between them. CDR3 length: 13 residues. Based on the CDR3 plus reference TRBV28 and TRBJ2-2, the full variable domain is DVKVTQSSRYLVKRTGEKVFLECVQDMDHENMFWYRQDPGLGLRLIYFSYDVKMKEKGDIPEGYSVSREKKERFSLILESASTNQTSMYLCASSQGGTGELFFGEGSRLTVL.

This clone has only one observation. This CDR3 is CASSPGQGLQPQHF. Here the CDR3 DNA reads TGTGCCAGCAGTCCGGGACAGGGGTTACAGCCCCAGCATTTT. The gene calls are TRBV27 and TRBJ1-5, with 10 bases aligning to TRBD1. J lost 7 bases, V lost 5 bases, and 5 bases had no gene match. Germline V gene data show CDR1 as MNHEY and CDR2 as SMNVEV (reference sequence). The CDR3 sequence is 14 residues long.

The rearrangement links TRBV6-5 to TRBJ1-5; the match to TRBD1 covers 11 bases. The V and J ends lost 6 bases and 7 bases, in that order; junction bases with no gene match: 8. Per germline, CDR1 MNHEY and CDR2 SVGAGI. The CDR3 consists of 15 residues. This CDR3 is CASSPGQGAYQPQHF. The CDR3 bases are TGTGCCAGCAGCCCTGGACAGGGGGCGTACCAGCCCCAGCATTTT.

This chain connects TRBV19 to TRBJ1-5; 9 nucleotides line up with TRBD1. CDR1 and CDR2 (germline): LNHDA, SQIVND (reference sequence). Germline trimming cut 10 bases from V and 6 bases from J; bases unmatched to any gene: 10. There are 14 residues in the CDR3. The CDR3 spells CATQDRGTSQPQHF. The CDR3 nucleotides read TGTGCCACCCAGGACAGGGGTACGTCTCAGCCCCAGCATTTT. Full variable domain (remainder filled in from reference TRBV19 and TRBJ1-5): DGGITQSPKYLFRKEGQNVTLSCEQNLNHDAMYWYRQDPGQGLRLIYYSQIVNDFQKGDIAEGYSVSREKKESFPLTVTSAQKNPTAFYLCATQDRGTSQPQHFGDGTRLSIL.

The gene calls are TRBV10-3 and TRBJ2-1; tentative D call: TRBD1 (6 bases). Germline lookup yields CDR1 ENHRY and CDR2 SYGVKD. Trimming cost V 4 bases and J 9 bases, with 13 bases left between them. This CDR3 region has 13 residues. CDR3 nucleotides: TGTGCCATCAGTGGGGGCACAGGGACTGAGCAGTTCTTC. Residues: CAISGGTGTEQFF.

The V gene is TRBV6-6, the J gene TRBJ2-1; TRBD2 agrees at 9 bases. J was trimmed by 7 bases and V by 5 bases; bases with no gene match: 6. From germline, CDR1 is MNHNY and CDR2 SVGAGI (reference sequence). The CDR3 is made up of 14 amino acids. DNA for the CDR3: TGTGCCAGCAGTAGGCGGGAGGGCCTAAATGAGCAGTTCTTC. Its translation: CASSRREGLNEQFF.

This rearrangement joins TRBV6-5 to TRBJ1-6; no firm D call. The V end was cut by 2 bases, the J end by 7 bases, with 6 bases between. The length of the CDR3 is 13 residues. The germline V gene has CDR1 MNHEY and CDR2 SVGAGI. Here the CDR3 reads CASSYQGNSPLHF. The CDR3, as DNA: TGTGCCAGCAGTTACCAAGGGAATTCACCCCTCCACTTT.

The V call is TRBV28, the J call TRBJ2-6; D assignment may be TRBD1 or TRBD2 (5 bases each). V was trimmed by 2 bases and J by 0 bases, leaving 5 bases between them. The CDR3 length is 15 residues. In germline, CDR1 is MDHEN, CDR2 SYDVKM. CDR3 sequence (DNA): TGTGCCAGCAGTTTAGGGGGCTCTGGGGCCAACGTCCTGACTTTC. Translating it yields CASSLGGSGANVLTF.

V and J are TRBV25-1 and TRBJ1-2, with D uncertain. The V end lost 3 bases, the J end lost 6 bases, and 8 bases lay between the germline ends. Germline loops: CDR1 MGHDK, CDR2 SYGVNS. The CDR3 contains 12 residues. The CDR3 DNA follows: TGTGCCAGCAGTGACTACAGAGATGGCTACACCTTC. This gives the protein CASSDYRDGYTF.

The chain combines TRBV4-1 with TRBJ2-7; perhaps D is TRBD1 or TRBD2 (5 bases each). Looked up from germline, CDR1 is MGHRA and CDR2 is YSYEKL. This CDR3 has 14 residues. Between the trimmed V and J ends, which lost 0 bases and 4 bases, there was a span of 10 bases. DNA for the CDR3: TGCGCCAGCAGCCAAGACCTGGGGACGTACGAGCAGTACTTC. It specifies CASSQDLGTYEQYF.

In DNA, the CDR3 is TGTGCCAGTAGTTCCCGACAGGGCAGGACCACCGGGGAGCTGTTTTTT. Its protein is CASSSRQGRTTGELFF. This chain links TRBV19 with TRBJ2-2, with 7 bases matching TRBD1. The length of the CDR3 is 16 residues. V shed 5 bases and J 4 bases; nucleotides not matched to a gene: 10. Germline lookup yields CDR1 LNHDA and CDR2 SQIVND (reference sequence).